The clone carrying this TCR beta chain has only a few counts. This entry belongs to a study of regulatory T cells in long-lasting Graves disease. The CDR3 is 14 amino acids. Germline assignment: CDR1 MNHEY and CDR2 SMNVEV (reference sequence). V was pared by 6 bases and J by 3 bases, with 5 bases of the junction left unmatched. Investigators prepared the TCR beta libraries by applying iRepertoire HTBI primers and Arm-PCR of CDR3 regions. TCRdb used MiXCR to reprocess the multiplex PCR reads, holding one entry per CDR3 protein. The repertoire has some 560,000 distinct CDR3 sequences, about 16% of them found once; the top ten carry 20% to 25%. Noted time point: newly diagnosed GD, antithyroid drugs for less than 3 months. Extracted RNA from PBMCs served as the source of the TCR library. This sample also belongs to another study, concerning T cells in Graves' hyperthyroidism and ophthalmopathy. This second study notes: An absence of ophthalmopathy progression within 18 months meant stable Graves' hyperthyroidism. The study left out patients who had uncontrolled infection, other autoimmune disease, pregnancy or lactation. Peripheral blood also featured most of the thyroid clonotypes expanded above 0.001. The model forecast ophthalmopathy, anticipating it by a median about 6.5 months before onset.

The sequences come from peripheral blood mononuclear cells (PBMCs), collected at new diagnosis, from a patient treated with antithyroid drugs. The chain joins TRBV27 to TRBJ1-5, with 7 bases fitting TRBD1. The sequence derives from a woman aged 35-60 years with Graves disease. This CDR3 reads CASRSTGANQPQHF. CDR3 DNA sequence: TGTGCCAGCAGGAGTACAGGGGCCAATCAGCCCCAGCATTTT.